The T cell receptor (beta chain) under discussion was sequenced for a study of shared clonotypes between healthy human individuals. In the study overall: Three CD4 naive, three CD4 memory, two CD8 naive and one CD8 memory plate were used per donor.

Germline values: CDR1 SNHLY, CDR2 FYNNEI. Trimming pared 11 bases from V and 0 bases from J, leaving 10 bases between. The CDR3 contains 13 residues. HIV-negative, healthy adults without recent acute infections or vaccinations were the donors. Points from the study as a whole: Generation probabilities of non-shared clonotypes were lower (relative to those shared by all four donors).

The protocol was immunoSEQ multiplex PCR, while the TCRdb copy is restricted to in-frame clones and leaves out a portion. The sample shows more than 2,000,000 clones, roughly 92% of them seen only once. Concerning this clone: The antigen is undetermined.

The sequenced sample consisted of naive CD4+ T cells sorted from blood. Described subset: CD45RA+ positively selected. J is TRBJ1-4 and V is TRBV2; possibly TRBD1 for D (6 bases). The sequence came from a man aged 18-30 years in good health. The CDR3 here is CAGQRSTNEKLFF. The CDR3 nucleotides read TGTGCCGGACAGAGGTCAACTAATGAAAAACTGTTTTTT.